Following are 27 T cell receptor beta chains from one sample sequenced in a study of graft-versus-host responses after intestinal transplantation. Antigens of these TCRs are unknown. Assay used: immunoSEQ multiplex PCR; TCRdb lists only in-frame clones, some missing. Here the sample spans some 120,000 clones, over 85% being singletons. The sample here was unstimulated CD4+ T cells sorted from spleen or lymph node cells, taken before transplant. The receptors were gathered from a human donor who was the organ donor for an intestinal transplant.

The rearrangement links TRBV29-1 to TRBJ1-5; the D gene is possibly TRBD1 (5 bases). V shed 3 bases and J shed 7 bases, with 13 bases lying between them. This CDR3 has 13 amino acids. Per germline, CDR1 SQVTM and CDR2 ANQGSEA. CDR3 amino acids: CSVETQGGQPQHF. CDR3 in DNA: TGCAGCGTTGAGACCCAGGGAGGCCAGCCCCAGCATTTT.

The gene calls are TRBV2 and TRBJ1-1, with D perhaps TRBD1 (5 bases). This CDR3 contains 14 residues. Germline V gene lookup returns CDR1 SNHLY and CDR2 FYNNEI. Between the trimmed V and J ends, which lost 2 bases and 4 bases, there was a span of 11 bases. CDR3 loop: CASSEFRVGTEAFF. The CDR3 DNA reads TGTGCCAGCAGTGAATTCAGGGTGGGCACTGAAGCTTTCTTT.

The chain employs TRBV10-3 and TRBJ2-7; TRBD2 might be the D (6 bases). The ends were cut back, 6 bases at V and 1 base at J, with 10 bases in the middle. Looked up from germline, CDR1 is ENHRY and CDR2 is SYGVKD. The length of the CDR3 is 13 residues. In DNA, the CDR3 is TGTGCCATCAGGGGGGGTAGTTCCTACGAGCAGTACTTC. The encoded protein is CAIRGGSSYEQYF.

The chain employs TRBV10-1 and TRBJ2-1; D possibly corresponds to TRBD2 (6 bases). The CDR3 length is 13 residues. Germline V CDR1 and CDR2: WNHNN, SYGVQD (reference sequence). The V and J ends lost 6 bases and 8 bases respectively, with 14 bases between them. In DNA form, the CDR3 reads TGCGCCAGCAGCAGGGACTCCGGCGATGAGCAGTTCTTC. As protein: CASSRDSGDEQFF.

The CDR3: CASSLDLASRRQLFF. CDR3 nucleotides: TGTGCCAGCAGTTTGGATCTAGCTAGTCGCCGTCAACTGTTTTTT. The V call is TRBV27, the J call TRBJ2-2; maybe TRBD2 (5 bases). This CDR3 comprises 15 residues. The germline V gene encodes CDR1 MNHEY and CDR2 SMNVEV (reference sequence). V was pared by 3 bases and J by 14 bases, with 22 bases between.

A note on this clone: Within the sample, other DNA sequences also encode this same CDR3. V usage is TRBV5-1 and J usage is TRBJ2-7; D unclear. V lost 0 bases and J 1 base, leaving 5 bases between the germline ends. The germline CDR1 and CDR2 sequences are SGHRS and YFSETQ. There are 13 residues in the CDR3. CDR3 nucleotide sequence: TGCGCCAGCAGCTTGGGGCAATCCTACGAGCAGTACTTC. Its protein is CASSLGQSYEQYF.

This chain links TRBV14 with TRBJ2-2; D is ambiguous. V was pared by 1 base and J by 8 bases, with 11 bases between. Per the germline V gene, CDR1 is SGHDN and CDR2 is FVKESK. This CDR3 spans 14 amino acids. The CDR3 reads CASSQGRSWGELFF. The CDR3 DNA sequence: TGTGCCAGCAGCCAAGGCAGATCCTGGGGGGAGCTGTTTTTT. Full variable domain (outside the CDR3, taken from reference TRBV14 and TRBJ2-2): EAGVTQFPSHSVIEKGQTVTLRCDPISGHDNLYWYRRVMGKEIKFLLHFVKESKQDESGMPNNRFLAERTGGTYSTLKVQPAELEDSGVYFCASSQGRSWGELFFGEGSRLTVL.

This clone was counted a few times. The V call is TRBV4-1, the J call TRBJ1-4; D may be TRBD1 (5 bases). Trimming took 2 bases from V and 2 from J, leaving 6 bases between them. Per the germline V gene, CDR1 is MGHRA and CDR2 is YSYEKL. This CDR3 has 14 amino acids. The CDR3 reads CASSQYRTNEKLFF. The CDR3 DNA sequence: TGCGCCAGCAGCCAATACAGGACTAATGAAAAACTGTTTTTT.

This chain connects TRBV29-1 to TRBJ2-5, with a weak D call TRBD1 (6 bases). From germline, CDR1 is SQVTM and CDR2 ANQGSEA. The V gene lost 6 bases and the J gene lost 4 bases, with 12 bases spanning the gap. The CDR3 contains 12 residues. CDR3 bases: TGCAGCGTCGCAACAGGGATAGAGACCCAGTACTTC. It specifies CSVATGIETQYF.

The chain joins TRBV25-1 to TRBJ1-2, with 11 bases fitting TRBD1. J lost 8 bases, V lost 6 bases, and 8 bases had no gene match. CDR1 MGHDK and CDR2 SYGVNS come from the germline V gene. The length of the CDR3 is 14 residues. Here the CDR3 reads CASRRDRGFEGYTF. The CDR3 DNA follows: TGTGCCAGCAGGAGGGACAGGGGGTTCGAAGGCTACACCTTC.

This sequence joins TRBV7-2 and TRBJ1-2; D may be TRBD1 (5 bases). The V gene's germline CDR1 is SGHTA and CDR2 FQGNSA. V was cut by 5 bases and J by 7 bases, with 20 bases left in between. This CDR3 comprises 15 residues. The CDR3 nucleotides read TGTGCCAGCAGCATTCCAGGGTCCTTGGGGCGTGGCTACACCTTC. Protein: CASSIPGSLGRGYTF.

The V and J genes are TRBV4-2 and TRBJ1-1, with 11 bases lining up with TRBD1. The trim removed 1 base at V and 5 bases at J, leaving 3 bases unmatched. The CDR3 is 15 amino acids. Germline CDR1 LGHNA, CDR2 YNFKEQ. The CDR3 sequence is CASSQGGTGGTEAFF. CDR3 nucleotide sequence: TGTGCCAGCAGCCAAGGGGGGACAGGGGGTACTGAAGCTTTCTTT.

As regards this clone: One junction end disagrees with the germline gene, perhaps due to a read error. The same CDR3 is also encoded by other DNA sequences in this sample. The rearrangement uses TRBV6-1 and TRBJ1-4, with D possibly matching TRBD1 (5 bases). The CDR3 runs to 12 residues. Germline V CDR1 and CDR2: MNHNS, SASEGT. CDR3 in DNA: TGCGCCAGCAGGTCAGACAGCGAAAAACTGTTTTTT. It translates to CASRSDSEKLFF.

The chain has TRBV4-3 and TRBJ1-4; tentatively, D is TRBD1 (5 bases). The CDR3 sequence is 18 residues long. Per germline, CDR1 LGHNA and CDR2 YSLEER. Trimming stripped 1 base from V and 7 bases from J, with 22 bases between. CDR3 residues: CASSQGPGQTGLGEKLFF. CDR3 DNA sequence: TGCGCCAGCAGCCAAGGACCGGGCCAAACGGGGCTCGGTGAAAAACTGTTTTTT.

The genes are TRBV6-5 and TRBJ1-2; a weak D match, TRBD1 (6 bases). V was trimmed by 0 bases and J by 6 bases, leaving 11 bases between them. The CDR3 sequence is 14 residues long. Germline V gene lookup returns CDR1 MNHEY and CDR2 SVGAGI. This chain's CDR3 is CASSYSEGVDGYTF. Written as DNA, the CDR3 is TGTGCCAGCAGTTACTCCGAGGGGGTCGATGGCTACACCTTC.

V is TRBV27 and J is TRBJ1-5, with unresolved D. The CDR3 is made up of 14 amino acids. The V gene's germline CDR1 is MNHEY and CDR2 SMNVEV (reference sequence). Between the trimmed V and J ends, which lost 4 bases and 0 bases, there was a span of 7 bases. The CDR3 loop reads CASSSSYSNQPQHF. In DNA, the CDR3 is TGTGCCAGCAGTTCCTCTTATAGCAATCAGCCCCAGCATTTT.

CDR3 protein: CAISPGQGRDTQYF. CDR3 bases: TGTGCCATCAGTCCGGGACAGGGCAGGGATACGCAGTATTTT. The chain uses TRBV10-3 and TRBJ2-3; 9 nucleotides line up with TRBD1. The V segment lost 5 bases and the J segment 6 bases; nucleotides outside the gene matches: 6. Germline values: CDR1 ENHRY, CDR2 SYGVKD. This CDR3 contains 14 residues.

The DNA of the CDR3 is TGTGCCAGCATGGATCGGGACAGGGTAAACATTCAGTACTTC. This translates into CASMDRDRVNIQYF. The chain carries TRBV28 and TRBJ2-4, with TRBD1 matching 9 bases. The V gene end was trimmed by 7 bases and the J gene end by 6 bases; junction bases not matched to a gene: 7. CDR1 is MDHEN, CDR2 SYDVKM, per germline. The CDR3 has 14 residues.

V and J are TRBV10-3 and TRBJ2-3; TRBD2 aligns across 12 bases. The CDR3 covers 16 residues. V lost 6 bases, J lost 5 bases, and 9 bases stayed unmatched. Germline CDR1 reads ENHRY; CDR2 reads SYGVKD. The CDR3 protein is CAISNLAGGLGDTQYF. CDR3 bases: TGTGCCATCAGCAACCTAGCGGGAGGGCTTGGAGATACGCAGTATTTT.

This rearrangement joins TRBV7-9 to TRBJ2-3; D call uncertain. V dropped 3 bases and J dropped 0 bases, with 4 bases sitting between them. This CDR3 has 13 residues. The V gene's germline CDR1 is SEHNR and CDR2 FQNEAQ (reference sequence). CDR3 coding DNA: TGTGCCAGCAGCTTTGGTAGCACAGATACGCAGTATTTT. It translates to CASSFGSTDTQYF.

The chain links TRBV6-5 to TRBJ2-2, with 11 positions matching TRBD2. V was pared by 5 bases and J by 7 bases, with 3 bases of the junction left unmatched. Germline lookup yields CDR1 MNHEY and CDR2 SVGAGI. The CDR3 has 14 amino acids. This CDR3 is CASSTSGSSGELFF. The CDR3 DNA is TGTGCCAGCAGTACTAGCGGGAGCAGCGGGGAGCTGTTTTTT.

V gene TRBV5-4 combines with J gene TRBJ2-7, with TRBD2 as a possible D gene (5 bases). The CDR3 is made up of 14 amino acids. The germline V gene has CDR1 SGHNT and CDR2 YYREEE (reference sequence). V was pared by 0 bases and J by 4 bases, with 11 bases between. This CDR3 reads CASSLALGGYEQYF. CDR3 bases: TGTGCCAGCAGCTTGGCCCTAGGAGGTTACGAGCAGTACTTC.

As for this clone: Other nucleotide sequences from this sample produce the same CDR3. The chain has TRBV19 and TRBJ1-5; D unclear. The length of the CDR3 is 16 residues. Trimming removed 3 bases from V and 0 bases from J, with 12 bases in between. CDR1 is LNHDA, CDR2 SQIVND, per germline (reference sequence). The CDR3 DNA is TGTGCCAGTAGTATCCTAACTGGCCGTAGCAATCAGCCCCAGCATTTT. Its translation is CASSILTGRSNQPQHF. Full variable domain (rest looked up from reference TRBV19 and TRBJ1-5): DGGITQSPKYLFRKEGQNVTLSCEQNLNHDAMYWYRQDPGQGLRLIYYSQIVNDFQKGDIAEGYSVSREKKESFPLTVTSAQKNPTAFYLCASSILTGRSNQPQHFGDGTRLSIL.

The J gene is TRBJ1-4, the V gene TRBV5-4; TRBD1 matches 7 bases. In germline, CDR1 is SGHNT, CDR2 YYREEE (reference sequence). CDR3 length: 16 amino acids. The V and J ends lost 3 bases and 4 bases, in that order; junction bases with no gene match: 9. CDR3 loop: CASSSGGGRDNEKLFF. The CDR3 DNA is TGTGCCAGCAGCTCCGGAGGGGGCAGGGATAATGAAAAACTGTTTTTT.

V gene TRBV30 combines with J gene TRBJ1-2; 10 bases line up with TRBD1. CDR1 is GTSNPN, CDR2 SVGIG, per germline (reference sequence). The CDR3 totals 15 residues. Trimming at V came to 3 bases and at J to 7 bases, leaving 11 bases not matched to a gene. Here the CDR3 DNA reads TGTGCCTGGAGAGAGGATCGACAGGGGGCGGGTGGCTACACCTTC. The encoded protein is CAWREDRQGAGGYTF.

To note about this clone: Relative to the germline gene, one junction end is altered; a read error may explain this. The rearrangement links TRBV4-1 to TRBJ2-5, with 7 bases that match TRBD1. In germline, CDR1 is MGHRA, CDR2 YSYEKL. This CDR3 is 14 amino acids long. CDR3 in DNA: TGTGCCAGCAGCCAAGTTGAGGGGGCGGAGACCCAGTACTTC. Protein sequence: CASSQVEGAETQYF.

The chain is built from TRBV5-4 and TRBJ1-2, with D perhaps TRBD1 (5 bases). V dropped 4 bases and J dropped 8 bases, with 15 bases sitting between them. CDR1 and CDR2 (germline): SGHNT, YYREEE (reference sequence). The CDR3 covers 13 residues. CDR3 DNA: TGTGCCAGCAGCCGGGACGCCCCTTGGGGCTACACCTTC. This sequence encodes CASSRDAPWGYTF.